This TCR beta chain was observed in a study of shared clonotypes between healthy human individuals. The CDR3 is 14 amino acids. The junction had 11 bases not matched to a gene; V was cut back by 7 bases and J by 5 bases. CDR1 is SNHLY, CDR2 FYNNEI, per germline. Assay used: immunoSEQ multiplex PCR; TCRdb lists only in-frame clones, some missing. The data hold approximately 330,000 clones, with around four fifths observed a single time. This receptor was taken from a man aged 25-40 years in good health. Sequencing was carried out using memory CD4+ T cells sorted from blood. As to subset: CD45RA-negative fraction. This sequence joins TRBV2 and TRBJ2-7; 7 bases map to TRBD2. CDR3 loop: CASNPGAGPNEQYF. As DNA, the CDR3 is TGTGCCAGCAACCCCGGAGCGGGGCCAAACGAGCAGTACTTC.